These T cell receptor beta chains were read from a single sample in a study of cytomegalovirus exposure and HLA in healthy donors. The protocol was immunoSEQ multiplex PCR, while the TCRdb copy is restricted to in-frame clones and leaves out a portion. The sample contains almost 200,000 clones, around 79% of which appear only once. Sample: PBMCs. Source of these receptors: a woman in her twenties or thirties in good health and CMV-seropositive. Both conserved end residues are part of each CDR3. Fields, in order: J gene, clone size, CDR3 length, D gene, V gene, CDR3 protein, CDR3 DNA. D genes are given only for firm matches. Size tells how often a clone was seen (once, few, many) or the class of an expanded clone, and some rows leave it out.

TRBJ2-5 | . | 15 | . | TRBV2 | CASSEEQGVQETQYF | TGTGCCAGCAGTGAAGAACAGGGTGTACAAGAGACCCAGTACTTC
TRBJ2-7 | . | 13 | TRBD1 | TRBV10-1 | CASSLGQATLQYF | TGCGCCAGCAGTTTAGGACAGGCTACTCTCCAGTACTTC
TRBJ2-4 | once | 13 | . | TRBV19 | CASSIGRANIQYF | TGTGCCAGTAGTATAGGCAGGGCAAACATTCAGTACTTC
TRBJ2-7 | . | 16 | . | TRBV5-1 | CASSLDLAELTYEQYF | TGCGCCAGCAGCTTGGATCTAGCTGAGCTTACCTACGAGCAGTACTTC
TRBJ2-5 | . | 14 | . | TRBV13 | CASSLGLTQETQYF | TGTGCCAGCAGCCTGGGACTTACTCAAGAGACCCAGTACTTC
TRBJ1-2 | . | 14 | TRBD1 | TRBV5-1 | CASSLGQGWDGYTF | TGCGCCAGCAGCCTGGGACAGGGTTGGGATGGCTACACCTTC
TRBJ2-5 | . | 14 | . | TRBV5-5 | CASSLVPGVETQYF | TGTGCCAGCAGCTTGGTGCCAGGGGTAGAGACCCAGTACTTC
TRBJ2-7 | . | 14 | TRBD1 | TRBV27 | CASSSGDSPYEQYF | TGTGCCAGCAGTTCAGGGGACAGCCCCTACGAGCAGTACTTC
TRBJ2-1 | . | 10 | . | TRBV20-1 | CSPEGNEQFF | TGCAGTCCGGAGGGCAATGAGCAGTTCTTC
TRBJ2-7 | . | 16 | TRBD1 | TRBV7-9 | CASSYIDGQGPGEQYF | TGTGCCAGCAGCTACATCGATGGACAGGGTCCCGGGGAGCAGTACTTC
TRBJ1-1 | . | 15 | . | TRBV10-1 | CASSENPGVDTEAFF | TGCGCCAGCAGTGAAAACCCAGGGGTGGACACTGAAGCTTTCTTT
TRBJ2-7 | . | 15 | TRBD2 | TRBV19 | CASSTGAGLSYEQYF | TGTGCCAGTAGTACCGGAGCGGGGCTTTCCTACGAGCAGTACTTC
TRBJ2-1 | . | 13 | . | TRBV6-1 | CASRMTSSDEQFF | TGTGCCAGCAGGATGACATCCTCCGATGAGCAGTTCTTC
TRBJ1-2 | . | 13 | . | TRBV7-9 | CASSPDTLRGYTF | TGTGCCAGCAGCCCGGACACGCTCCGGGGCTACACCTTC
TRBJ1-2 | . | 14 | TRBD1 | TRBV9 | CASSSQTGDYGYTF | TGTGCCAGCAGCTCACAGACAGGGGACTATGGCTACACCTTC
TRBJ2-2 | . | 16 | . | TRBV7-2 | CASSLVGRGHTGELFF | TGTGCCAGCAGCTTAGTGGGCAGGGGTCATACCGGGGAGCTGTTTTTT
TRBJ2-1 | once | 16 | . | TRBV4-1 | CASTINPSGVPNEQFF | TGCGCCAGCACCATAAACCCCTCCGGGGTACCCAATGAGCAGTTCTTC
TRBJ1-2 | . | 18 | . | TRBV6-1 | CASSDPGGRGGSLVGYTF | TGTGCCAGCAGTGATCCCGGTGGGAGGGGGGGTTCGCTTGTTGGCTACACCTTC
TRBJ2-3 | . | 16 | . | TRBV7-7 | CASSESSGGRPDTQYF | TGTGCCAGCAGCGAAAGTAGCGGAGGGCGTCCGGATACGCAGTATTTT
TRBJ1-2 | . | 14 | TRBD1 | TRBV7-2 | CASSLGGQFYGYTF | TGTGCCAGCAGCTTAGGGGGACAGTTCTATGGCTACACCTTC
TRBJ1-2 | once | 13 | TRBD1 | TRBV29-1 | CSVRTGLDYGYTF | TGCAGCGTTCGGACAGGGTTAGACTATGGCTACACCTTC
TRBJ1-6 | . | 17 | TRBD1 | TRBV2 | CASSGTGGAGYNSPLHF | TGTGCCAGCAGTGGGACAGGGGGCGCGGGATATAATTCACCCCTCCACTTT
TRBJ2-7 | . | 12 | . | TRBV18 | CASSPRSYEQYF | TGTGCCAGCTCACCGAGAAGTTACGAGCAGTACTTC
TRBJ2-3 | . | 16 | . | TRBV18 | CASSPPKGQGTDTQYF | TGTGCCAGCTCACCACCGAAAGGGCAGGGTACAGATACGCAGTATTTT
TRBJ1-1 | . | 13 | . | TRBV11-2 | CASSWARGTEAFF | TGTGCCAGCAGCTGGGCCAGGGGCACTGAAGCTTTCTTT
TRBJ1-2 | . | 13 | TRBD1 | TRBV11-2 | CASSRTGGDGYTF | TGTGCCAGCAGCCGCACAGGGGGCGATGGCTACACCTTC
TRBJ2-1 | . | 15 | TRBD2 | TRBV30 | CAGSGPRTSVNEQFF | TGTGCCGGGTCCGGCCCAAGGACTAGCGTTAATGAGCAGTTCTTC
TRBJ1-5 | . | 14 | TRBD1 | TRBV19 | CASSKGQKYQPQHF | TGTGCCAGTAGTAAGGGACAGAAATATCAGCCCCAGCATTTT
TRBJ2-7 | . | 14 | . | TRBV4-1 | CASSHLDSPYEQYF | TGCGCCAGCAGCCACCTCGACAGCCCCTACGAGCAGTACTTC
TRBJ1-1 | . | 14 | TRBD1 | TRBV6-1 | CASSEGTGLAEAFF | TGTGCCAGCAGTGAAGGGACAGGGTTGGCTGAAGCTTTCTTT
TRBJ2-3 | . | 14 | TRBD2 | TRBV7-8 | CASSLLAGWDTQYF | TGTGCCAGCAGCCTACTAGCGGGGTGGGATACGCAGTATTTT
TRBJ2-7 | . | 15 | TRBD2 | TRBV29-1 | CSVDGGGGGQDEQYF | TGCAGCGTTGACGGCGGGGGGGGTGGTCAGGACGAGCAGTACTTC
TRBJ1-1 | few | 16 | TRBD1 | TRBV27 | CASSWTGGSENTEAFF | TGTGCCAGCAGTTGGACAGGGGGATCCGAGAACACTGAAGCTTTCTTT
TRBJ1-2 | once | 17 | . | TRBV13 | CASSLGSGGARDYGYTF | TGTGCCAGCAGCTTAGGCTCGGGAGGAGCGAGGGACTATGGCTACACCTTC
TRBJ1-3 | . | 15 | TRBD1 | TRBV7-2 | CASSQRTGDGNTIYF | TGTGCCAGCAGCCAAAGGACAGGGGATGGAAACACCATATATTTT
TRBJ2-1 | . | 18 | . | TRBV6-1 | CASSDFGGGLSSYNEQFF | TGTGCCAGCAGTGATTTTGGGGGGGGGCTAAGCTCCTACAATGAGCAGTTCTTC
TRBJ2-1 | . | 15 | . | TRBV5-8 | CASTLRQISYNEQFF | TGTGCCAGCACCTTAAGACAGATCTCCTACAATGAGCAGTTCTTC
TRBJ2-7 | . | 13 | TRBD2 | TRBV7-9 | CASSPSGGYEQYF | TGTGCCAGCAGTCCTAGCGGAGGCTACGAGCAGTACTTC
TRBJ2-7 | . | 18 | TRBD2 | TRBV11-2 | CASSLYFLVGRGSYEQYF | TGTGCCAGCAGCTTATACTTCCTTGTCGGGAGGGGGTCCTACGAGCAGTACTTC
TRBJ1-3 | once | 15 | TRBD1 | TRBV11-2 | CASSLGTVSGNTIYF | TGTGCCAGCAGCCTGGGGACAGTGTCTGGAAACACCATATATTTT
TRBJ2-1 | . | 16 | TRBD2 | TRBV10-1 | CASSDLGREGMGEQFF | TGCGCCAGCAGTGACCTAGGGCGGGAGGGAATGGGTGAGCAGTTCTTC
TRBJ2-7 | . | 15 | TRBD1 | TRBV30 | CAWSLKGTGSDEQYF | TGTGCCTGGAGCCTAAAGGGGACAGGGAGTGACGAGCAGTACTTC
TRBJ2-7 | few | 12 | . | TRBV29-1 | CSVESLAREQYF | TGCAGCGTTGAAAGTCTAGCGCGGGAGCAGTACTTC
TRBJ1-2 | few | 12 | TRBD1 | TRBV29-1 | CSVEGQSYGYTF | TGCAGCGTTGAGGGACAGTCCTATGGCTACACCTTC
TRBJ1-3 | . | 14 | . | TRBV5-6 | CASSLAGDGNTIYF | TGTGCCAGCAGCTTGGCCGGAGATGGAAACACCATATATTTT
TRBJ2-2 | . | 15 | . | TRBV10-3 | CATQPPGQSTGELFF | TGTGCCACACAGCCTCCGGGACAAAGCACCGGGGAGCTGTTTTTT
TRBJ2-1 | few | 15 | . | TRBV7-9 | CASSSRGGSRNEQFF | TGTGCCAGCAGCTCTAGGGGGGGCTCACGGAATGAGCAGTTCTTC
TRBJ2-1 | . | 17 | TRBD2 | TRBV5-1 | CASSFGASGSSYNEQFF | TGCGCCAGCAGCTTCGGGGCTAGCGGTAGCTCCTACAATGAGCAGTTCTTC
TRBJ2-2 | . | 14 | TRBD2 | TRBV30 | CAWEPGGATGELFF | TGTGCCTGGGAACCCGGGGGGGCCACCGGGGAGCTGTTTTTT
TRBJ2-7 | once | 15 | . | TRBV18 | CASSPTRQLSYEQYF | TGTGCCAGCTCACCAACTAGACAACTCTCCTACGAGCAGTACTTC
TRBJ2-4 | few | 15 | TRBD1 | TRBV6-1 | CASNIQGFGGNIQYF | TGTGCCAGCAACATACAGGGGTTTGGCGGAAACATTCAGTACTTC
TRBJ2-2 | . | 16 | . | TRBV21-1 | CASSKVLRNYAGELFF | TGTGCCAGCAGCAAGGTTTTAAGGAACTACGCCGGGGAGCTGTTTTTT
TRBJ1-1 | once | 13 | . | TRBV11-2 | CASSLDPTTGAFF | TGTGCCAGCAGCTTAGACCCAACTACGGGGGCTTTCTTT
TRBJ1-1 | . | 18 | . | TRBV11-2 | CASSLVPQTGFMNTEAFF | TGTGCCAGCAGCTTAGTTCCCCAGACAGGATTCATGAACACTGAAGCTTTCTTT
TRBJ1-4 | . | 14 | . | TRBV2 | CASSEGRVDEKLFF | TGTGCCAGCAGTGAAGGCAGGGTTGATGAAAAACTGTTTTTT
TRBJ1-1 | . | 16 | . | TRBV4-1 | CASSQAGRGRRTEAFF | TGCGCCAGCAGCCAAGCCGGCAGGGGTAGAAGAACTGAAGCTTTCTTT
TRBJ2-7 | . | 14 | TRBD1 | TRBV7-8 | CASSFSDRGHEQYF | TGTGCCAGCAGCTTTTCGGACAGGGGCCACGAGCAGTACTTC
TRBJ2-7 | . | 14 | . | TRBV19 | CASSSWAGLYEQYF | TGTGCCAGTAGCTCGTGGGCAGGGCTGTACGAGCAGTACTTC
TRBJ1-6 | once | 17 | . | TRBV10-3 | CAISPRQPSSYNSPLHF | TGTGCCATCAGTCCTAGACAGCCCAGCTCCTATAATTCACCCCTCCACTTT